The present entry profiles one TCR beta chain with its context. Authors' processing steps: Amplification of reference gene primers provided the estimated nucleated cell counts. TCRdb's table, derived via immunoSEQ multiplex PCR, lists solely in-frame clones and lacks some. V, J and clone size reflect that table, while D and trimming were determined from the DNA. In the table there are 200,000 to 300,000 clones, around 89% of which are singletons. The sample originates from a study of blood T cell repertoires in COVID-19. The overall study: Acute and convalescent COVID-19 samples came from the United States, Italy and Spain.

The CDR3 loop spans 15 amino acids. J was trimmed by 3 bases and V by 3 bases; bases with no gene match: 7. Germline CDR1 reads SNHLY; CDR2 reads FYNNEI. This chain links TRBV2 with TRBJ2-7, with TRBD1 matching over 8 bases. Sample: peripheral blood. This clonotype was obtained from a man between 60 and 70 years old who had recovered from COVID-19. Written as DNA, the CDR3 is TGTGCCAGCAGTGACTGGGCGGACAGGGACTACGAGCAGTACTTC. As protein: CASSDWADRDYEQYF.